Listed here are 2 T cell receptor beta chains from one sample, sequenced in a study of blood T cell repertoires in COVID-19. Assay: immunoSEQ multiplex PCR; the TCRdb copy retains only in-frame clones and omits some. The table includes 200,000 to 300,000 clones, 88% detected once. Sequences were obtained from peripheral blood. The origin of the receptors is a man in his fifties or sixties who had recovered from COVID-19.

This chain uses TRBV9 with TRBJ2-6, with D possibly being TRBD1 (5 bases). Germline CDR1 is SGDLS and CDR2 is YYNGEE. V was clipped by 4 bases and J by 1 base, with 18 bases between them. The CDR3 spans 18 residues. CDR3 amino acids: CASSPRGHRGSGANVLTF. For the CDR3, the DNA is TGTGCCAGCAGCCCACGAGGACACCGAGGTTCTGGGGCCAACGTCCTGACTTTC.

This chain links TRBV25-1 with TRBJ2-1; 10 nucleotides line up with TRBD1. This CDR3 is 15 amino acids long. V lost 6 bases and J lost 8; bases outside the gene matches: 10. Germline V CDR1 and CDR2: MGHDK, SYGVNS. CDR3 sequence reads: CASRKRQGASYEQFF. In DNA form, the CDR3 reads TGTGCCAGCAGAAAAAGACAGGGGGCTTCCTATGAGCAGTTCTTC.